Listed here are 2 T cell receptor beta chains from one sample, sequenced in a study of shared clonotypes between healthy human individuals. Sequencing used immunoSEQ multiplex PCR; TCRdb keeps in-frame clones, though not all of them. The table includes approximately 98,000 clones, about 71% detected once. Sequenced input: memory CD8+ T cells sorted from blood. Specified subset: CD45RO+ cells pooled with CCR7-negative TemRA cells. The origin of the receptors is a woman aged 25 to 39 in good health.

The chain combines TRBV6-6 with TRBJ1-5; the D is unclear. Germline V lookup: CDR1 MNHNY, CDR2 SVGAGI (reference sequence). V was cut by 6 bases and J by 2 bases, with 11 bases left in between. CDR3 size: 14 residues. DNA for the CDR3: TGTGCCAGCAGCCGGTTGATGGGCAATCAGCCCCAGCATTTT. Amino acids: CASSRLMGNQPQHF.

J is TRBJ1-3 and V is TRBV7-9, with D perhaps matching TRBD1 (5 bases). Germline CDR1 is SEHNR and CDR2 is FQNEAQ (reference sequence). Between the trimmed V and J ends, which lost 1 base and 4 bases, there was a span of 11 bases. The CDR3 has 15 amino acids. CDR3 nucleotides: TGTGCCAGCAGCTTAGGCAGGGAAGGCGGAAACACCATATATTTT. Its protein product is CASSLGREGGNTIYF.